This T cell receptor (beta chain) was captured by sequencing in a study of control samples from healthy donors and cancer patients. CDR1 SGHAT and CDR2 FQNNGV come from the germline V gene. The V end lost 1 base, the J end lost 2 bases, and 9 bases lay between the germline ends. The CDR3 consists of 14 residues. The protocol was immunoSEQ multiplex PCR, while the TCRdb copy is restricted to in-frame clones and leaves out a portion. The sample lists about 150,000 clones, approximately 94% seen once, with less than 6% in the top ten. The chain couples TRBV11-2 to TRBJ2-7; a possible D gene is TRBD1 (6 bases). The clonotype was recovered from a man aged 18 to 30 in good health. Sequencing was carried out using blood. CDR3 protein: CASSLGGQTYEQYF. DNA of the CDR3: TGTGCCAGCAGCTTAGGGGGGCAGACCTACGAGCAGTACTTC.